This T cell receptor (beta chain) comes out of a study of OX40 agonist ivuxolimab in advanced cancers. At the level of the study: Aged roughly 23 to 90 with a mean of 60 years, they were about 83% male. The study's findings and limits: The mean number of expanded clones was higher in CD8+ T cells than in CD4+. At doses 0.1 to 3.0 mg/kg, CD4+ and CD8+ clones expanded.

On this clone: What it binds is not known.

The data were produced by immunoSEQ multiplex PCR, yet TCRdb's version contains in-frame clones alone and is incomplete. Of 25,000 to 30,000 clones detected, 65% to 80% appear once; the ten largest clones hold less than 15%. V was clipped by 2 bases and J by 1 base, with 6 bases between them. This CDR3 has 14 residues. From germline, CDR1 is MNHEY and CDR2 SVGAGI. Blood samples were obtained at baseline, cycle 4 day 1, and cycle 7 day 1. This clonotype originated in an adult with an advanced solid tumor such as melanoma, head and neck, liver or kidney cancer. This chain links TRBV6-5 with TRBJ2-1, with D uncertain. The sample here was CD4+ or CD8+ T cells sorted from blood, taken in a trial of the OX40 agonist ivuxolimab. The CDR3 region is CASSYVGSYNEQFF. The CDR3 coding sequence is TGTGCCAGCAGTTACGTGGGTTCCTACAATGAGCAGTTCTTC.